The clone carrying this TCR beta chain showed up just once. This specimen belongs to a study of blood T cell repertoires in COVID-19. The overall study: Italy, Spain and the United States were the sources of the convalescent and acute COVID-19 samples. Sources were T cells, B-cell-depleted T cells, or PBMCs; the material itself was cDNA or gDNA.

The authors' processing: Amplification from reference gene primers served as the basis for estimated nucleated cell counts. Produced via immunoSEQ multiplex PCR; TCRdb's table is partial and in-frame only. Clonal size and the V and J genes are those of that table, whereas D and trimming came from the DNA. This table holds a few hundred thousand clones, roughly 90% found once. The origin of this receptor is a woman in her fifties or sixties with active or convalescent COVID-19. The specimen was peripheral blood.

CDR3: CASSQVPGQGVSTEAFF. The CDR3 nucleotides are TGTGCCAGCAGCCAAGTCCCGGGACAGGGTGTAAGCACTGAAGCTTTCTTT. The chain has TRBV3-1 (or the pseudogene TRBV3-2) and TRBJ1-1; 9 bases agree with TRBD1. The germline CDR1 and CDR2 sequences are LGHDT and YNNKEL (reference sequence). Unmatched junction bases numbered 10, after V lost 1 base and J lost 4 bases. This CDR3 is built from 17 residues.